These 14 T cell receptor beta chains share one sample of origin, sequenced in a study of blood T cell repertoires in COVID-19. Repertoires were generated with immunoSEQ multiplex PCR, while TCRdb's copy carries only in-frame clones and drops some. The top ten clones hold around 4.6% of a sample with 150,000 to 200,000 clones, around 93% of them seen once. Sequencing was done on a sample of peripheral blood. The source is a man aged 25 to 45 with COVID-19, enrolled during active disease.

V gene TRBV3-1 (or the pseudogene TRBV3-2) combines with J gene TRBJ2-3, with 12 bases identical to TRBD2. Trimming removed 4 bases from V and 0 bases from J; junction bases left unmatched: 5. Germline V gene lookup returns CDR1 LGHDT and CDR2 YNNKEL (reference sequence). This CDR3 has 17 amino acids. The CDR3 DNA sequence: TGTGCCAGCAGCCCGTCTAGCGGGAGGGTGAGCACAGATACGCAGTATTTT. It codes for CASSPSSGRVSTDTQYF.

The chain joins TRBV5-1 to TRBJ1-2; TRBD1 is a possible D gene (6 bases). The CDR3 totals 13 residues. V shed 2 bases and J shed 8 bases, with 13 bases lying between them. Germline-derived CDR1 and CDR2 are SGHRS and YFSETQ. CDR3 in amino acids: CASSFNTGQGYTF. CDR3 coding DNA: TGCGCCAGCAGCTTCAATACAGGGCAGGGCTACACCTTC.

The rearrangement links TRBV2 to TRBJ2-2, with no clear D. The CDR3 extends over 15 amino acids. The V gene lost 9 bases and the J gene lost 0 bases, with 14 bases spanning the gap. Germline V gene data show CDR1 as SNHLY and CDR2 as FYNNEI. CDR3 in amino acids: CASRLSRANTGELFF. The DNA of the CDR3 is TGTGCCAGTCGCCTTTCACGAGCGAACACCGGGGAGCTGTTTTTT. Looking up the rest from reference TRBV2 and TRBJ2-2 gives the full variable domain: EPEVTQTPSHQVTQMGQEVILRCVPISNHLYFYWYRQILGQKVEFLVSFYNNEISEKSEIFDDQFSVERPDGSNFTLKIRSTKLEDSAMYFCASRLSRANTGELFFGEGSRLTVL.

The V gene is TRBV5-1, the J gene TRBJ1-6; D gene ambiguous. Germline V gene data show CDR1 as SGHRS and CDR2 as YFSETQ. The CDR3 has 15 amino acids. V was shortened by 2 bases and J by 3 bases, with 9 bases between the two germline ends. The CDR3 protein is CASSLTDDYNSPLHF. In DNA, the CDR3 is TGCGCCAGCAGCTTAACAGATGACTATAATTCACCCCTCCACTTT.

The V and J genes are TRBV19 and TRBJ2-7; D call uncertain. Trimming stripped 0 bases from V and 4 bases from J, with 7 bases between. The CDR3 runs 13 residues. CDR1 is LNHDA and CDR2 is SQIVND in the germline V gene (reference sequence). In DNA, the CDR3 is TGTGCCAGTAGTATAGACACAAAATACGAGCAGTACTTC. Amino acids: CASSIDTKYEQYF.

J is TRBJ1-1 and V is TRBV7-9; weak D call: TRBD1 (5 bases). The V and J ends lost 5 bases and 4 bases respectively, with 17 bases between them. This CDR3 spans 15 amino acids. Looked up from germline, CDR1 is SEHNR and CDR2 is FQNEAQ (reference sequence). The CDR3 protein is CASSPARGEVTEAFF. The DNA of the CDR3 is TGTGCCAGCAGCCCGGCCCGGGGGGAGGTCACTGAAGCTTTCTTT.

The rearrangement links TRBV6-2 or TRBV6-3 to TRBJ1-2; D is ambiguous. The germline V gene has CDR1 MNHEY and CDR2 SVGEGT. Trimming removed 0 bases from V and 2 bases from J, with 4 bases in between. This CDR3 comprises 13 residues. The CDR3, as DNA: TGTGCCAGCAGTTACTCAGAGAACTATGGCTACACCTTC. Translated, it gives CASSYSENYGYTF.

V usage is TRBV5-1 and J usage is TRBJ1-5; D perhaps matches TRBD1 (5 bases). Germline V gene data show CDR1 as SGHRS and CDR2 as YFSETQ. The CDR3 extends over 15 amino acids. V was trimmed by 3 bases and J by 0 bases, leaving 10 bases between them. The CDR3 loop reads CASSSVGGSNQPQHF. The CDR3 DNA sequence: TGCGCCAGCAGCTCTGTCGGGGGTAGCAATCAGCCCCAGCATTTT.

The J gene is TRBJ2-3, the V gene TRBV7-3; 8 positions agree with TRBD2. Germline CDR1 SGHTA, CDR2 FQGTGA. The CDR3 is 16 residues long. Trimming removed 6 bases from V and 5 bases from J; junction bases left unmatched: 13. The CDR3 nucleotides are TGTGCCAGCAGTCAAGCCGGGACTAGTTTAGTAGATACGCAGTATTTT. Translating gives CASSQAGTSLVDTQYF.

To note about this clone: One junction end disagrees with the germline gene, perhaps due to a read error. This chain uses TRBV3-1 (or the pseudogene TRBV3-2) with TRBJ2-3, with 10 bases matching TRBD2. Germline CDR1 and CDR2: LGHDT and YNNKEL (reference sequence). The CDR3 sequence is 16 residues long. The CDR3 spells CASSPFLSTSGPPPFF. CDR3 sequence (DNA): TGTGCCAGCAGCCCCTTTCTATCGACTAGCGGGCCTCCCCCGTTTTTT.

V is TRBV28 and J is TRBJ2-3; a weak D match, TRBD2 (6 bases). The CDR3 length is 15 residues. Germline-derived CDR1 and CDR2 are MDHEN and SYDVKM. V was pared by 5 bases and J by 6 bases, with 18 bases between. The CDR3 DNA sequence: TGTGCCAGCAGTCTCCCGGAGGGCCCTAGGGATACGCAGTATTTT. Translation gives CASSLPEGPRDTQYF.

The rearrangement links TRBV5-4 to TRBJ1-1, with D possibly TRBD1 on 6 matching bases. From germline, CDR1 is SGHNT and CDR2 YYREEE (reference sequence). Deletions cut 2 bases from V and 4 bases from J, with 12 bases between. CDR3 length equals 14 residues. CDR3 nucleotide sequence: TGTGCCAGCAGCTTAATGAGCAGGGGCACTGAAGCTTTCTTT. It codes for CASSLMSRGTEAFF.

V gene TRBV24-1 combines with J gene TRBJ1-2; 7 bases map to TRBD1. The CDR3 loop spans 15 amino acids. Germline V gene data show CDR1 as KGHDR and CDR2 as SFDVKD. The junction had 6 bases not matched to a gene; V was cut back by 2 bases and J by 4 bases. CDR3 amino acids: CATSDSGTDVYGYTF. Written as DNA, the CDR3 is TGTGCCACCAGTGATTCTGGGACAGACGTCTATGGCTACACCTTC.

This clone was seen a single time. V gene TRBV21-1 combines with J gene TRBJ2-1; whether TRBD2, the table's D call, matches the DNA was not checked. TRBV21-1 is shown as a pseudogene. This CDR3 is built from 18 residues. In nucleotides, the CDR3 is TGTGCCAGCAGCAAGTGGAGCGGCGGGATCACATCCTACAATGAGCAGTTCTTC. It is translated as CASSKWSGGITSYNEQFF.